This record looks at one T cell receptor (beta chain) sequence and its context. No antigen is known for it. PCR used 60 Vbeta primers and 13 Jbeta primers. Profiled with immunoSEQ multiplex PCR; TCRdb holds only in-frame clones, not every one. The repertoire table contains under 200,000 clones. The sample belongs to a study of cytomegalovirus exposure and HLA in healthy donors. Study information: Findings of an earlier analysis included around 100 million unique TCR beta sequences from 200 million or so T cells. Regarding the study as a whole: Most TCRs appeared rarely, but some public TCRs recurred in many donors.

Germline V CDR1 and CDR2: MNHNS, SASEGT. The V gene end was trimmed by 7 bases and the J gene end by 5 bases; junction bases not matched to a gene: 5. The CDR3 length is 13 residues. The V gene is TRBV6-1, the J gene TRBJ2-5; 9 bases match TRBD1. The TCR originated in a woman between 18 and 30 years old in good health and CMV-seropositive. The specimen sequenced was PBMCs. The CDR3 DNA is TGTGCCAGCAACAGGGGGCGCTTGGAGACCCAGTACTTC. This translates into CASNRGRLETQYF.